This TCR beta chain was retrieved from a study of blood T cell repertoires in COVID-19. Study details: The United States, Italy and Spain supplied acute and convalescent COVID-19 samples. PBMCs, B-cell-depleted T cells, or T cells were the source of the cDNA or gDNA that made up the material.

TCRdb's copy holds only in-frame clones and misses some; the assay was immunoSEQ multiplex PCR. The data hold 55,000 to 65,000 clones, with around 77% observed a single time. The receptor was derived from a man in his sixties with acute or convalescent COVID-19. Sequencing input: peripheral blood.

The CDR3 protein is CASSPTRNQPQHF. The CDR3 nucleotides are TGTGCCAGCTCACCAACGAGGAATCAGCCCCAGCATTTT. V is TRBV18 and J is TRBJ1-5; unclear D gene. The germline V gene encodes CDR1 KGHSH and CDR2 LQKENI. Trimming removed 2 bases from V and 4 bases from J, with 6 bases in between. CDR3 length equals 13 residues.